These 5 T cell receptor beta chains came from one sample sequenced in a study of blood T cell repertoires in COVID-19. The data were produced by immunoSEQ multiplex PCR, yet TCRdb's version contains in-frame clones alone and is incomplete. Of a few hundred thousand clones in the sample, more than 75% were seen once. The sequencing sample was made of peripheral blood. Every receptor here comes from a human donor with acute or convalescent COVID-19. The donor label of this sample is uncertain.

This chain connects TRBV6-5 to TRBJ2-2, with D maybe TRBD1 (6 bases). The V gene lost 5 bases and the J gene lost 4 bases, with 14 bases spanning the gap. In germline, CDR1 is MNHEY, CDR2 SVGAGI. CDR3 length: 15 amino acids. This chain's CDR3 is CASSPLTGSTGELFF. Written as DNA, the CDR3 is TGTGCCAGCAGTCCCCTAACAGGGTCCACCGGGGAGCTGTTTTTT.

The CDR3 sequence: CASRSRDRANYGYTF. CDR3 sequence (DNA): TGTGCCAGCCGCTCACGGGACAGAGCTAACTATGGCTACACCTTC. The chain is built from TRBV5-4 and TRBJ1-2; 7 bases agree with TRBD1. J was trimmed by 0 bases and V by 7 bases; bases with no gene match: 9. Germline-derived CDR1 and CDR2 are SGHNT and YYREEE (reference sequence). This CDR3 is 15 amino acids long. The full variable domain, in which reference TRBV5-4 and TRBJ1-2 provide the parts outside the CDR3, is ETGVTQSPTHLIKTRGQQVTLRCSSQSGHNTVSWYQQALGQGPQFIFQYYREEENGRGNFPPRFSGLQFPNYSSELNVNALELDDSALYLCASRSRDRANYGYTFGSGTRLTVV.

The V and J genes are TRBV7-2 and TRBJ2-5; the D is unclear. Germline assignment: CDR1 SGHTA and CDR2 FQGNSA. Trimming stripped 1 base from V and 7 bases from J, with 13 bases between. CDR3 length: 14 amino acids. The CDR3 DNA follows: TGTGCCAGCAGCTTAGGTCTGCGGTCCGGGACCCAGTACTTC. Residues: CASSLGLRSGTQYF. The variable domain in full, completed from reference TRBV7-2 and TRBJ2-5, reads GAGVSQSPSNKVTEKGKDVELRCDPISGHTALYWYRQSLGQGLEFLIYFQGNSAPDKSGLPSDRFSAERTGGSVSTLTIQRTQQEDSAVYLCASSLGLRSGTQYFGPGTRLLVL.

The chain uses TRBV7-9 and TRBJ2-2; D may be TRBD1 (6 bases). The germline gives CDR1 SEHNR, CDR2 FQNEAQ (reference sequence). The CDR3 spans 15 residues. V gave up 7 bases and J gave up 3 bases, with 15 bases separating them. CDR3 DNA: TGTGCCAGCACCCGGAACAGGGTGGACACCGGGGAGCTGTTTTTT. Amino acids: CASTRNRVDTGELFF. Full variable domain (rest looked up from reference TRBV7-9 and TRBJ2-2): DTGVSQNPRHKITKRGQNVTFRCDPISEHNRLYWYRQTLGQGPEFLTYFQNEAQLEKSRLLSDRFSAERPKGSFSTLEIQRTEQGDSAMYLCASTRNRVDTGELFFGEGSRLTVL.

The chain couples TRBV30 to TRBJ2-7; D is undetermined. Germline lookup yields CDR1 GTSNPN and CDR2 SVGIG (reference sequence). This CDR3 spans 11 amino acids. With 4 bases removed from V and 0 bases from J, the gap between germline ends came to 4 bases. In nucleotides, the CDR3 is TGTGCCTGGACTCGCTCCTACGAGCAGTACTTC. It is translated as CAWTRSYEQYF.